The T cell receptor (beta chain) described here comes from a study of CD8 T cells in Susac syndrome. Random hexamers served to reverse transcribe about 0.45 to 1 ug RNA. One entry per CDR3 protein results from TCRdb running MiXCR on the immunoSEQ multiplex PCR reads. This sample has 100,000 to 150,000 distinct CDR3 sequences, with 90% to 95% found just once. Trimming shortened V by 3 bases and J by 10 bases, and 10 bases separated the two germline ends. Germline assignment: CDR1 SQVTM and CDR2 ANQGSEA. The CDR3 has 11 residues. The specimen sequenced was CD4+ T cells from PBMCs. The chain couples TRBV29-1 to TRBJ2-1; a possible D gene is TRBD2 (5 bases). This receptor was taken from a human donor in good health. As DNA, the CDR3 is TGCAGCGTTGAGGGTTTAGCGGAGCAGTTCTTC. Its translation is CSVEGLAEQFF.